The sequence of this T cell receptor (beta chain) was determined in a study of blood T cell repertoires in COVID-19. Some clones are missing from TCRdb's copy, which holds only in-frame ones; the method was immunoSEQ multiplex PCR. The repertoire holds about 490,000 clones, with approximately 83% as singletons. About this clone: The germline gene is not matched at one end of the junction; a read error may be the cause.

This TCR was sampled from a human donor in a cohort sampled during active COVID-19. Sequencing was performed on peripheral blood.

As DNA, the CDR3 is TGTGCCAGCAGCGAAGACCGGGCTAACTATGGCTACACCTTC. As protein: CASSEDRANYGYTF. The chain recombines TRBV3-1 (or the pseudogene TRBV3-2) with TRBJ1-2, with D uncertain. The CDR3 contains 14 residues. CDR1 is LGHDT and CDR2 is YNNKEL in the germline V gene (reference sequence).